These T cell receptor beta chains were read from a single sample in a study of T cells after yellow fever vaccination. TCRdb reanalysed the 5' RACE reads using MiXCR and keeps one entry per CDR3 protein. The sample shows about 260,000 distinct CDR3 sequences, roughly 13% of them seen only once. Source: CD4+ T cells sorted from PBMCs, taken 45 days after the yellow fever booster vaccination. The source is a man aged 30-40 years who received the YFV17D yellow fever vaccine. The CDR3 runs from the conserved cysteine through the conserved F or W. The D gene is left open where the match is weak. Not every row has a clone size; where given, it reads once, few, many or a size class.

CDR3,DNA,D,V,size,J
CASSQGRGLAGLSENIQYF,TGTGCCAGCAGCCAAGGGAGAGGACTAGCGGGCCTGAGCGAAAACATTCAGTACTTC,TRBD2,TRBV3-1,NA,TRBJ2-4
CSVERGKDEKLFF,TGCAGCGTTGAACGGGGGAAGGATGAAAAACTGTTTTTT,NA,TRBV29-1,NA,TRBJ1-4
CASSLRETAGNTIYF,TGTGCCAGCAGCTTGAGGGAGACAGCTGGAAACACCATATATTTT,NA,TRBV7-9,few,TRBJ1-3
CSARDLGVYNEQFF,TGCAGTGCTAGAGATCTAGGGGTCTACAATGAGCAGTTCTTC,NA,TRBV20-1,NA,TRBJ2-1
CASSLTQKNQETQYF,TGTGCCAGCAGCTTGACCCAGAAAAACCAAGAGACCCAGTACTTC,NA,TRBV5-5,few,TRBJ2-5
CASRTRAPYEQYF,TGCGCCAGCAGAACTAGAGCTCCCTACGAGCAGTACTTC,NA,TRBV5-1,NA,TRBJ2-7
CASSLEPMSYNEQFF,TGCGCCAGCAGCTTGGAGCCAATGTCCTACAATGAGCAGTTCTTC,NA,TRBV5-1,NA,TRBJ2-1
CASGWTGVSSYEQYF,TGTGCCAGCGGTTGGACAGGGGTTTCTTCCTACGAGCAGTACTTC,TRBD1,TRBV28,few,TRBJ2-7
CASSSRNREANEKLFF,TGTGCCAGCAGCTCGCGGAACAGGGAAGCTAATGAAAAACTGTTTTTT,NA,TRBV5-6,few,TRBJ1-4
CASSLSRLETQYF,TGTGCCAGCAGCTTATCCAGATTAGAGACCCAGTACTTC,NA,TRBV11-3,few,TRBJ2-5
CATSDFTSGRASYNEQFF,TGTGCCACCAGTGACTTTACTAGCGGGAGGGCCTCTTACAATGAGCAGTTCTTC,TRBD2,TRBV24-1,NA,TRBJ2-1
CASSRDGGTQYF,TGTGCCAGCAGCCGGGACGGGGGGACCCAGTACTTC,NA,TRBV9,NA,TRBJ2-5
CASSRSGTSNTGELFF,TGTGCCAGCAGCCGTTCCGGGACTTCTAACACCGGGGAGCTGTTTTTT,NA,TRBV3-1,NA,TRBJ2-2
CASSPRASGSYEQYF,TGTGCCAGCAGCCCCCGCGCTAGCGGCTCCTACGAGCAGTACTTC,TRBD2,TRBV7-2,few,TRBJ2-7
CASRVGTSGRKDYEQYF,TGTGCCAGCAGAGTCGGGACTAGCGGGAGGAAGGACTACGAGCAGTACTTC,TRBD2,TRBV9,NA,TRBJ2-7
CASSLGLPIYNEQFF,TGTGCCAGCAGCTTGGGACTTCCTATCTACAATGAGCAGTTCTTC,NA,TRBV7-2,many,TRBJ2-1
CASSQIVETQYF,TGTGCCAGCAGCCAAATCGTGGAGACCCAGTACTTC,NA,TRBV3-1,many,TRBJ2-5
CASSRAGGRADTQYF,TGCGCCAGCAGCCGAGCGGGAGGGCGCGCAGATACGCAGTATTTT,TRBD2,TRBV5-1,few,TRBJ2-3
CASSSRRSFPGETQYF,TGCGCCAGCAGCTCGAGGAGGAGCTTCCCAGGAGAGACCCAGTACTTC,NA,TRBV5-1,few,TRBJ2-5
CASNLRGSYEQYF,TGTGCCAGCAACCTGCGGGGCTCCTACGAGCAGTACTTC,NA,TRBV3-1,NA,TRBJ2-7
CASGLPGTDTQYF,TGTGCTAGTGGTTTGCCGGGCACAGATACGCAGTATTTT,NA,TRBV12-5,many,TRBJ2-3
CASCSGSQETQYF,TGTGCCAGCTGTAGCGGGTCTCAAGAGACCCAGTACTTC,TRBD2,TRBV7-2,few,TRBJ2-5